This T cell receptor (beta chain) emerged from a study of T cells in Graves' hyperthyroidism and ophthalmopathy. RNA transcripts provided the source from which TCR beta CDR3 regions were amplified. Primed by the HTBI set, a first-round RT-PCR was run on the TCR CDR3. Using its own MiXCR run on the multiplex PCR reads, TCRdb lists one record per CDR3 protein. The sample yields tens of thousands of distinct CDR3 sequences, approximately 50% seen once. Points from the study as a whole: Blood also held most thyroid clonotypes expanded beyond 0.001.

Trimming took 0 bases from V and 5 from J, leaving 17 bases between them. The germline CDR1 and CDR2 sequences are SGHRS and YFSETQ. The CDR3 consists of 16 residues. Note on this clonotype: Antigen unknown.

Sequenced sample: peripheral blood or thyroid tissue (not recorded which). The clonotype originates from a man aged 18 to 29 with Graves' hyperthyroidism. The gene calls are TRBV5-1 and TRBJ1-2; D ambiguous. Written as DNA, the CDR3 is TGCGCCAGCAGCTTGGCCTACGATCCAGGAGGGTATGGCTACACCTTC. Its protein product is CASSLAYDPGGYGYTF.